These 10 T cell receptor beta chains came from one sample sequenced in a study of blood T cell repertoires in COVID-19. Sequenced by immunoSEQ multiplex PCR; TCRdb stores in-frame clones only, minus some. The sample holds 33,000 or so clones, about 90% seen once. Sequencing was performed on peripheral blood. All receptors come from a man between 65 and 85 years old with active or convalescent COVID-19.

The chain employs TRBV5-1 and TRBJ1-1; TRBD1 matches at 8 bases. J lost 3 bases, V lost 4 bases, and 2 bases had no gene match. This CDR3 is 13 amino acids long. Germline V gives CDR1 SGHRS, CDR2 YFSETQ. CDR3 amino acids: CASSMDRDTEAFF. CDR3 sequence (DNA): TGCGCCAGCAGCATGGACAGGGACACTGAAGCTTTCTTT.

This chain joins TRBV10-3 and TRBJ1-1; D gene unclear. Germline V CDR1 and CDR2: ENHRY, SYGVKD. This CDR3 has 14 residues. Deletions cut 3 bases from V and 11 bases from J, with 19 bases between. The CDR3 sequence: CAISDPKSVILAFF. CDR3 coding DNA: TGTGCCATCAGTGACCCGAAGAGTGTGATATTGGCTTTCTTT.

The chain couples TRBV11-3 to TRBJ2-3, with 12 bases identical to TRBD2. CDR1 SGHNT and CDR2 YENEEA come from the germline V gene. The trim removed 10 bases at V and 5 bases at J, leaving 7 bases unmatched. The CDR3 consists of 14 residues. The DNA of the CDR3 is TGTGCCACCCGGACTAGCGGGGAGGGAGATACGCAGTATTTT. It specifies CATRTSGEGDTQYF.

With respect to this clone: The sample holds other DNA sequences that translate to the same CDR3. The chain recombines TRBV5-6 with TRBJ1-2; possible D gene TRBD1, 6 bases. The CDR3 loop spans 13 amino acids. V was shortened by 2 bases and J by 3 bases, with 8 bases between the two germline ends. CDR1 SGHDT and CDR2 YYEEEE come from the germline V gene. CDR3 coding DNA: TGTGCCAGCAGCTTACAGGGTTACTATGGCTACACCTTC. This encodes CASSLQGYYGYTF. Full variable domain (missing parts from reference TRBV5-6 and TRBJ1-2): DAGVTQSPTHLIKTRGQQVTLRCSPKSGHDTVSWYQQALGQGPQFIFQYYEEEERQRGNFPDRFSGHQFPNYSSELNVNALLLGDSALYLCASSLQGYYGYTFGSGTRLTVV.

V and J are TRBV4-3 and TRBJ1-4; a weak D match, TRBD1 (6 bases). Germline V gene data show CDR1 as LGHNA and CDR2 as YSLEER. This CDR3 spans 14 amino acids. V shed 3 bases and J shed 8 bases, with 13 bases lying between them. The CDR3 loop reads CASSQGRGGEKLFF. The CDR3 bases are TGCGCCAGCAGCCAGGGCAGGGGTGGAGAAAAACTGTTTTTT.

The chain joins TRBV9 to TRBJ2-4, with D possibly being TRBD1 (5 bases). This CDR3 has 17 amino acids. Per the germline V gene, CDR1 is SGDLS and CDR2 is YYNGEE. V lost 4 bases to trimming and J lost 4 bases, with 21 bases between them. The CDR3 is CASSPKIGVGAKNIQYF. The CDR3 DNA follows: TGTGCCAGCAGCCCAAAGATCGGCGTAGGGGCAAAAAACATTCAGTACTTC. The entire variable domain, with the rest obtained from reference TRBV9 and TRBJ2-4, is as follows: DSGVTQTPKHLITATGQRVTLRCSPRSGDLSVYWYQQSLDQGLQFLIQYYNGEERAKGNILERFSAQQFPDLHSELNLSSLELGDSALYFCASSPKIGVGAKNIQYFGAGTRLSVL.

CDR3 sequence reads: CASSPMTVDNSPLHF. The CDR3 DNA reads as TGTGCCAGCAGCCCAATGACAGTTGATAATTCACCCCTCCACTTT. The rearrangement joins TRBV14 to TRBJ1-6; D possibly corresponds to TRBD1 (5 bases). The CDR3 covers 15 residues. From germline, CDR1 is SGHDN and CDR2 FVKESK. The V gene lost 4 bases and the J gene lost 5 bases, with 12 bases spanning the gap.

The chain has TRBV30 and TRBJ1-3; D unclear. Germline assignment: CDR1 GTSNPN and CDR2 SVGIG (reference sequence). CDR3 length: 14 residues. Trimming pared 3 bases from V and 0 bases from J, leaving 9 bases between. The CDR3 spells CAWSRIVSGNTIYF. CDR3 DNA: TGTGCCTGGAGCAGGATTGTCTCTGGAAACACCATATATTTT.

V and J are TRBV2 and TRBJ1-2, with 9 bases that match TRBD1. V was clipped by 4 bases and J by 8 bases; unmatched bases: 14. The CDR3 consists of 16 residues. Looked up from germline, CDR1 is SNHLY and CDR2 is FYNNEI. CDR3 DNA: TGTGCCAGCAGTGGATCCTCCGGGACAGGGTATAAAGGCTACACCTTC. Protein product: CASSGSSGTGYKGYTF.

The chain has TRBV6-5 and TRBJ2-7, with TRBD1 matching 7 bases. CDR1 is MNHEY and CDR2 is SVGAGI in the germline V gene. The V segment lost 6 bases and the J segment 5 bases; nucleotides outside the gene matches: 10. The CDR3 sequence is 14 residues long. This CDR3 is CASSQQGSFNEQYF. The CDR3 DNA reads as TGTGCCAGCAGCCAACAGGGGAGTTTCAACGAGCAGTACTTC.